Below are 17 T cell receptor beta chains sequenced from a single sample in a study of response to subunit inactivated influenza vaccine. TCRdb itself ran the RT-PCR reads through MiXCR, one entry per CDR3 protein. Among about 300,000 distinct CDR3 sequences listed, less than 25% were seen once. Sample: PBMCs from blood, taken 21 months after vaccination. The source of these receptors is a man aged 50-75 years who received an inactivated influenza vaccine.

This chain uses TRBV20-1 with TRBJ1-1; D possibly corresponds to TRBD1 (6 bases). CDR3 length: 15 amino acids. Germline CDR1 is DFQATT and CDR2 is SNEGSKA (reference sequence). Deletions cut 5 bases from V and 4 bases from J, with 20 bases between. CDR3 loop: CSALPLAGGLTEAFF. The DNA of the CDR3 is TGCAGTGCTTTACCTCTGGCGGGGGGCCTCACTGAAGCTTTCTTT.

At least ten counts were recorded for this clonotype. This chain connects TRBV3-1 to TRBJ1-6; TRBD1 agrees at 9 bases. The CDR3 is 15 residues long. V gave up 2 bases and J gave up 8 bases; unmatched junction bases: 4. Germline lookup yields CDR1 LGHDT and CDR2 YNNKEL (reference sequence). CDR3 loop: CASSQTTGGYSPLHF. Written as DNA, the CDR3 is TGTGCCAGCAGCCAAACGACAGGGGGTTATTCACCCCTCCACTTT.

This clonotype was seen only a few times. The genes are TRBV29-1 and TRBJ2-1; no definite D call. In germline, CDR1 is SQVTM, CDR2 ANQGSEA. The V end lost 2 bases, the J end lost 5 bases, and 16 bases lay between the germline ends. CDR3 size: 15 residues. The CDR3 region has the DNA TGCAGCGTTGAACCGAGGAATACGATCAACAATGAGCAGTTCTTC. As protein: CSVEPRNTINNEQFF.

This clonotype was observed at least ten times. The rearrangement links TRBV27 to TRBJ2-2, with D maybe TRBD2 (5 bases). The CDR3 extends over 14 amino acids. Trimming left V 7 bases short and J 2 bases short, with 11 bases between. Germline V CDR1 and CDR2: MNHEY, SMNVEV (reference sequence). The CDR3 reads CASKAAGNTGELFF. The CDR3 DNA is TGTGCCAGCAAAGCCGCGGGCAACACCGGGGAGCTGTTTTTT.

The genes are TRBV23-1 and TRBJ1-5, with D maybe TRBD1 (5 bases). TRBV23-1 is marked as an open reading frame, function uncertain. The CDR3 loop spans 18 amino acids. V lost 6 bases to trimming and J lost 0 bases, with 21 bases between them. The CDR3 DNA reads TGCGCCAGCAGGGGACGTCCATGGAGACCCCATAGCAATCAGCCCCAGCATTTT. Translated, it gives CASRGRPWRPHSNQPQHF.

The rearrangement uses TRBV28 and TRBJ2-7; 8 bases match TRBD2. The CDR3 runs 16 residues. J was trimmed by 3 bases and V by 2 bases; bases with no gene match: 9. Looked up from germline, CDR1 is MDHEN and CDR2 is SYDVKM. The CDR3 here is CASSLGWAGGNYEQYF. Written as DNA, the CDR3 is TGTGCCAGCAGTTTAGGATGGGCGGGAGGCAACTACGAGCAGTACTTC.

V and J are TRBV2 and TRBJ1-5, with D maybe TRBD1 (5 bases). The CDR3 extends over 16 amino acids. Germline V gene lookup returns CDR1 SNHLY and CDR2 FYNNEI. Trimming shortened V by 0 bases and J by 2 bases, and 11 bases separated the two germline ends. The CDR3 protein is CASSEAFGGGNQPQHF. In DNA, the CDR3 is TGTGCCAGCAGTGAAGCTTTCGGGGGAGGCAATCAGCCCCAGCATTTT.

J is TRBJ2-1 and V is TRBV12-3 or TRBV12-4; D is unresolved. CDR3 size: 15 residues. The germline V and J ends were trimmed by 3 bases and 2 bases, with 11 bases remaining between them. In DNA form, the CDR3 reads TGTGCCAGCAGTTTGGGAACTTTTACCTACAATGAGCAGTTCTTC. Its protein is CASSLGTFTYNEQFF.

This clonotype was counted a few times. This chain links TRBV5-6 with TRBJ1-1; the D is unclear. Germline V gives CDR1 SGHDT, CDR2 YYEEEE. The CDR3 is 12 residues long. Trimming took off 2 bases at V and 5 bases at J, with 7 bases between the two ends. CDR3 sequence reads: CASSFTATEAFF. The DNA of the CDR3 is TGTGCCAGCAGCTTTACAGCTACTGAAGCTTTCTTT.

This clonotype has at least ten counts. This sequence joins TRBV7-9 and TRBJ1-1, with D possibly TRBD1 on 5 matching bases. Germline lookup yields CDR1 SEHNR and CDR2 FQNEAQ (reference sequence). V shed 1 base and J shed 11 bases, with 14 bases lying between them. CDR3 length: 13 residues. In DNA, the CDR3 is TGTGCCAGCAGCTTAGGTGGCAGGGATCGCGCTTTCTTT. It yields the protein CASSLGGRDRAFF.

This chain links TRBV5-1 with TRBJ2-7; weak D call: TRBD1 (7 bases). This CDR3 is built from 15 residues. The germline CDR1 and CDR2 sequences are SGHRS and YFSETQ. V was shortened by 0 bases and J by 2 bases, with 12 bases between the two germline ends. As DNA, the CDR3 is TGCGCCAGCAGCTTGGACGGGGGACAGCCCTACGAGCAGTACTTC. Encoded protein: CASSLDGGQPYEQYF.

This clonotype appeared many times. The DNA of the CDR3 is TGTGCCAGCAGTTACCGGGGGCGATATTCACCCCTCCACTTT. Translation: CASSYRGRYSPLHF. The gene calls are TRBV6-5 and TRBJ1-6; possible D gene TRBD1, 6 bases. The CDR3 sequence is 14 residues long. V gave up 2 bases and J gave up 8 bases, with 10 bases separating them. Germline V CDR1 and CDR2: MNHEY, SVGAGI.

This clonotype was observed a handful of times. The chain employs TRBV12-3 or TRBV12-4 and TRBJ2-7, with TRBD1 identical over 9 bases. CDR3 size: 15 residues. Germline trimming cut 3 bases from V and 3 bases from J; bases unmatched to any gene: 6. CDR3 residues: CASSFGTGSFYEQYF. The DNA of the CDR3 is TGTGCCAGCAGTTTTGGGACAGGGTCTTTCTACGAGCAGTACTTC.

The J gene is TRBJ2-1, the V gene TRBV18, with 9 bases matching TRBD2. The CDR3 covers 15 residues. V lost 3 bases and J lost 6; bases outside the gene matches: 6. The germline gives CDR1 KGHSH, CDR2 LQKENI. The CDR3 region is CASSPFSGRGNEQFF. DNA for the CDR3: TGTGCCAGCTCACCCTTTAGCGGGAGAGGCAATGAGCAGTTCTTC.

The chain has TRBV5-6 and TRBJ2-7; TRBD2 might be the D (6 bases). Germline CDR1 and CDR2: SGHDT and YYEEEE. V shed 4 bases and J shed 3 bases, with 14 bases lying between them. There are 14 residues in the CDR3. Here the CDR3 reads CASSPGLVVYEQYF. As DNA, the CDR3 is TGTGCCAGCAGCCCGGGACTGGTTGTCTACGAGCAGTACTTC.

CDR3 DNA: TGCAGTGCCGTACCCGAGGACAGGGGGTTTCAAGCTTTCTTT. Its protein product is CSAVPEDRGFQAFF. The V gene is TRBV20-1, the J gene TRBJ1-1; 10 positions match TRBD1. CDR3 size: 14 residues. Germline V gene data show CDR1 as DFQATT and CDR2 as SNEGSKA (reference sequence). V trimming: 6 bases; J trimming: 9 bases; junction bases outside the gene matches: 13.

This clonotype showed up just a few times. This chain uses TRBV6-1 with TRBJ1-2, with TRBD1 matching 7 bases. Germline loops: CDR1 MNHNS, CDR2 SASEGT. CDR3 length equals 14 residues. J lost 7 bases, V lost 5 bases, and 10 bases had no gene match. For the CDR3, the DNA is TGTGCCAGCAGTACGATCGGGACAGAAGGTGGCTACACCTTC. This encodes CASSTIGTEGGYTF.